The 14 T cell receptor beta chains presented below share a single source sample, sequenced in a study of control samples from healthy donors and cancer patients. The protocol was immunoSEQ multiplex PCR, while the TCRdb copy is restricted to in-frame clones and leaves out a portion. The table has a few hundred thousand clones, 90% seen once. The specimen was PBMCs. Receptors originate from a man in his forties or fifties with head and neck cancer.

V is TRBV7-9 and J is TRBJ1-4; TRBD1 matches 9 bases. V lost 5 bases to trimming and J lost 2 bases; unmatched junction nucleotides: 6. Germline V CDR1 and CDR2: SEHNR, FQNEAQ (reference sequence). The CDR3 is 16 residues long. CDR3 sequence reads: CASSLTGGYTNEKLFF. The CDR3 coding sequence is TGTGCCAGCAGCCTCACAGGGGGCTATACTAATGAAAAACTGTTTTTT.

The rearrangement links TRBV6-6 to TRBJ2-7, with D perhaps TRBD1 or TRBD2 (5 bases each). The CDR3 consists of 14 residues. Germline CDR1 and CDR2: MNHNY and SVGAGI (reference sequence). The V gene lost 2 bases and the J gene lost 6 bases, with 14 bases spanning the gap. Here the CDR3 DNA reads TGTGCCAGCAGTTACGGGCCCGGTGGGGGCGAGCAGTACTTC. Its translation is CASSYGPGGGEQYF.

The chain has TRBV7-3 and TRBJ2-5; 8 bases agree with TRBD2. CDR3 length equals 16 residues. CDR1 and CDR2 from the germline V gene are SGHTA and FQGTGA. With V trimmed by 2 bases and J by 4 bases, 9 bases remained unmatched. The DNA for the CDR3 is TGTGCCAGCAGCTTACGGCCTAGCGGGTTAGGAGAGACCCAGTACTTC. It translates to CASSLRPSGLGETQYF.

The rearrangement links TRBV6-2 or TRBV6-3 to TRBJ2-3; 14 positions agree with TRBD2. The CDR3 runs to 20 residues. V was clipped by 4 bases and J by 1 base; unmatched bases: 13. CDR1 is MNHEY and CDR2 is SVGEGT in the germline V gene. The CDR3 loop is CASSFAGTSGSTLGTDTQYF. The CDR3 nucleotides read TGTGCCAGCAGTTTCGCGGGGACTAGCGGGAGTACGCTGGGCACAGATACGCAGTATTTT.

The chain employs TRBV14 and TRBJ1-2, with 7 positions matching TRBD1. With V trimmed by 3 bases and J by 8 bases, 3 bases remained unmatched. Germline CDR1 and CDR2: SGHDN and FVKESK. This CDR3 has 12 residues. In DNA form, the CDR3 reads TGTGCCAGCAGCCAGACAGGGAACGGCTACACCTTC. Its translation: CASSQTGNGYTF.

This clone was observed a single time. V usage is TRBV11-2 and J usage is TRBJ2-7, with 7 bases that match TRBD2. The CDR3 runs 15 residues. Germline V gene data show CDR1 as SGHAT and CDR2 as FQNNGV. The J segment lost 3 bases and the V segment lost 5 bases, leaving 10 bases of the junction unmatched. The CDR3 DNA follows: TGTGCCAGCAGCCATGCCGGCACTAGCGTCTACGAGCAGTACTTC. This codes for CASSHAGTSVYEQYF.

The CDR3 sequence: CASRPDTSPYNSPLHF. The CDR3 coding sequence is TGTGCCAGCAGGCCTGACACTTCGCCCTATAATTCACCCCTCCACTTT. V and J are TRBV5-5 and TRBJ1-6; D not resolved. Germline CDR1 is SGHKS and CDR2 is YYEKEE (reference sequence). V was shortened by 5 bases and J by 2 bases, with 14 bases between the two germline ends. This CDR3 has 16 amino acids.

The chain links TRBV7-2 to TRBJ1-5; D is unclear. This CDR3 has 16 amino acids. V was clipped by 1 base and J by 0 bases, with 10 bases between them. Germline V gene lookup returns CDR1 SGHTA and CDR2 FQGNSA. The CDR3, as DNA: TGTGCCAGCAGCTTAGAGGGAACTCTTAGCAATCAGCCCCAGCATTTT. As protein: CASSLEGTLSNQPQHF.

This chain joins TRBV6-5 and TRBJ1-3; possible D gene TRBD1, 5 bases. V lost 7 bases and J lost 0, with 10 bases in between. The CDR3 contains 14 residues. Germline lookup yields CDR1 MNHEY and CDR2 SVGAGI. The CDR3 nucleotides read TGTGCCAGCATCCAGGGAAGCTCTGGAAACACCATATATTTT. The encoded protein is CASIQGSSGNTIYF.

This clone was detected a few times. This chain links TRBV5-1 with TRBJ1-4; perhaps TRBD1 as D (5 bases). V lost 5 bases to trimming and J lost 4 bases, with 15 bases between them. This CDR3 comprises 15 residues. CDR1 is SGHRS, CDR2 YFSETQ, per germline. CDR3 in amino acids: CASRDTGTVNEKLFF. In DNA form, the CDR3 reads TGCGCCAGCAGGGATACCGGGACGGTTAATGAAAAACTGTTTTTT.

The CDR3 bases are TGTGCCAGCAGGACCCTCGGGCTACGATACAATGAGCAGTTCTTC. It is translated as CASRTLGLRYNEQFF. The chain recombines TRBV11-2 with TRBJ2-1, with D uncertain. Germline CDR1 SGHAT, CDR2 FQNNGV. The CDR3 is 15 amino acids. V dropped 6 bases and J dropped 4 bases, with 16 bases sitting between them.

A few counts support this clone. The CDR3 here is CASSLLRGGRTEAFF. The DNA for the CDR3 is TGTGCCAGCAGCTTACTCCGGGGAGGGAGAACTGAAGCTTTCTTT. V usage is TRBV7-9 and J usage is TRBJ1-1; D remains unclear. The CDR3 is 15 residues long. The germline V gene has CDR1 SEHNR and CDR2 FQNEAQ (reference sequence). Deletions cut 2 bases from V and 5 bases from J, with 15 bases between.

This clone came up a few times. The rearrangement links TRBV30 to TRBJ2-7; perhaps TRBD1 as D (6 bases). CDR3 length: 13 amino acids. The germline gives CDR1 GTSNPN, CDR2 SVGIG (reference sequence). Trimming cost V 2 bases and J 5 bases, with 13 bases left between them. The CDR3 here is CAWSTTGSDEQYF. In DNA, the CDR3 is TGTGCCTGGAGTACTACAGGGTCGGACGAGCAGTACTTC. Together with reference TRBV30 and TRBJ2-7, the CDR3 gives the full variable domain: SQTIHQWPATLVQPVGSPLSLECTVEGTSNPNLYWYRQAAGRGLQLLFYSVGIGQISSEVPQNLSASRPQDRQFILSSKKLLLSDSGFYLCAWSTTGSDEQYFGPGTRLTVT.

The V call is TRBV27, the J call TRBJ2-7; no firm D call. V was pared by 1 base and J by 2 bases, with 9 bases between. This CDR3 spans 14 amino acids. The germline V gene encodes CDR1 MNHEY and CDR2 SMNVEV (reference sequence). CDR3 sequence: CASSLFRQTYEQYF. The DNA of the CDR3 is TGTGCCAGCAGTTTATTCAGGCAGACCTACGAGCAGTACTTC.